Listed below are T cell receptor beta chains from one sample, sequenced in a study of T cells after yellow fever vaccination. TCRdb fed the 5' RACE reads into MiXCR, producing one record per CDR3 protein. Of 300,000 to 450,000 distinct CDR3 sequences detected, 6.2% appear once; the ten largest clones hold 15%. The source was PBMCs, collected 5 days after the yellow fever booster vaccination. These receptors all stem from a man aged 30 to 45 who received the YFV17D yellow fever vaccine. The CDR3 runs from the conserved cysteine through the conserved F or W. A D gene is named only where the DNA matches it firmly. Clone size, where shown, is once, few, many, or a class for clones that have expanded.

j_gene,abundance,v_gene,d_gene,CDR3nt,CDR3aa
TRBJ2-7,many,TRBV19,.,TGTGCCAGTAGTGACAACGTACCCTACGAGCAGTACTTC,CASSDNVPYEQYF
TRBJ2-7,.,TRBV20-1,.,TGCAGTGCTGCGGACGGCTACGAGCAGTACTTC,CSAADGYEQYF
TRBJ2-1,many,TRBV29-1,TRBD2,TGCAGCGCAGTCGGACTAGCGGGGACCTACAATGAGCAGTTCTTC,CSAVGLAGTYNEQFF
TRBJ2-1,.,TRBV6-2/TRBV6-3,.,TGTGCCAGCAGGCTTGTTTCCGGGACAGGGTCCAGCGGGAGGGCCAGGGAGCAGTTCTTC,CASRLVSGTGSSGRAREQFF
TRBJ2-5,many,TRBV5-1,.,TGCGCCAGCAGCTTCGCAGGGGGCGGGAGAACTCAAGAGACCCAGTACTTC,CASSFAGGGRTQETQYF
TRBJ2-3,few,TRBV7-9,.,TGTGCCAGCAGCTTAGGTTCAGGTACTATCAACACAGATACGCAGTATTTT,CASSLGSGTINTDTQYF
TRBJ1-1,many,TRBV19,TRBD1,TGTGCCAGCTCCGACAGGGCGAACACTGAAGCTTTCTTT,CASSDRANTEAFF
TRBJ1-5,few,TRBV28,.,TGTGCCAGCAGTCTTCAGTATAGCAATCAGCCCCAGCATTTT,CASSLQYSNQPQHF
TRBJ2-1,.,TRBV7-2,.,TGTGCCAGCAGCTTAGTCCCCGCGGGGATCTACAATGAGCAGTTCTTC,CASSLVPAGIYNEQFF
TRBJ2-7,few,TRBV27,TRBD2,TGTGCCAGCATGTTTGCGGGGGGCCGCGAGCAGTACTTC,CASMFAGGREQYF
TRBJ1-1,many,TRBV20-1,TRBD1,TGCAGTGCGGGACGACAGGGGGCCACTGAAGCTTTCTTT,CSAGRQGATEAFF
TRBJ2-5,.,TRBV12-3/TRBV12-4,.,TGTGCCAGCAGTCGACAGATCGAGACCCAGTACTTC,CASSRQIETQYF
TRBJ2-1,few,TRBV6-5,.,TGTGCCAGCAGCACAGTAAGGGCCGGTTTGTTCTTC,CASSTVRAGLFF
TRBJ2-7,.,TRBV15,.,TGTGCCACCAGCAGAGCGGGGAGGGAGCAGTACTTC,CATSRAGREQYF
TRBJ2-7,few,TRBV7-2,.,TGTGCCAGCAGCTTCCAGCCGGCCTACGAGCAGTACTTC,CASSFQPAYEQYF
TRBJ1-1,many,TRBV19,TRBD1,TGTGCCAGTAGTATTAAGGGGGCAGGACGGAACACTGAAGCTTTCTTT,CASSIKGAGRNTEAFF
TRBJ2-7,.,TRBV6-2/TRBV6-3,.,TGTGCCAGCGCCCAGACCTACGAGCAGTACTTC,CASAQTYEQYF
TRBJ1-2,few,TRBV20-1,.,TGCAGTGCCCCGACAGGAAGCTATGGCTACACCTTC,CSAPTGSYGYTF
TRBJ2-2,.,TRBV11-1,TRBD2,TGTGCCAGCAGCTCCTCCGACCGACTAGCCGCGAACACCGGGGAGCTGTTTTTT,CASSSSDRLAANTGELFF
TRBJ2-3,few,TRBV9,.,TGTGCCAGCAGCGTAGCTACGGGCAGGCGGACAGATACGCAGTATTTT,CASSVATGRRTDTQYF
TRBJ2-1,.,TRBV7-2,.,TGTGCCAGCAGAAGGGCGGGCTCCTACAATGAGCAGTTCTTC,CASRRAGSYNEQFF
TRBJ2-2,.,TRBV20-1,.,TGCAGTGCTAGTAACGTACTCGGGGGGGAGCTGTTTTTT,CSASNVLGGELFF
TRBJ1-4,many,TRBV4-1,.,TGCGCCAGCAGCCAGGCGGGAGTTAATGAAAAACTGTTTTTT,CASSQAGVNEKLFF
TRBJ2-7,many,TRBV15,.,TGTGCCACCAGCAGAGACTCGACGGCATCCTACGAGCAGTACTTC,CATSRDSTASYEQYF
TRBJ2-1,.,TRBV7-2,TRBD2,TGTGCCAGCAGGATCCCGGGACTAGTCACTGAGCAGTTCTTC,CASRIPGLVTEQFF
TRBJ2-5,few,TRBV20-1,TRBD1,TGCAGTGCTGCCAGGGGGCGCGAAGAGACCCAGTACTTC,CSAARGREETQYF
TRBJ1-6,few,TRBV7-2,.,TGTGCCAGCAGCTCGACAACGGGGTCACCCCTCCACTTT,CASSSTTGSPLHF
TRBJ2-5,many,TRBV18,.,TGTGCCAGCTCAACCAGGGAAGAGACCCAGTACTTC,CASSTREETQYF
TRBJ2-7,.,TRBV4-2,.,TGTGCCAGCAGCCAAGAGGCTAGCTCCTACGAGCAGTACTTC,CASSQEASSYEQYF
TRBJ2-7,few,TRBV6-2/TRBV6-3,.,TGTGCCAACAGCAGGGGCGAAGTATCCGAGCAGTACTTC,CANSRGEVSEQYF
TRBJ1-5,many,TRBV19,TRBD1,TGTGCCAGTTCCCAGGGGGCTTTGAGCAATCAGCCCCAGCATTTT,CASSQGALSNQPQHF
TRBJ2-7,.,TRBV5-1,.,TGCGCCAGCAACCCCTCCGGCAGCTACGAGCAGTACTTC,CASNPSGSYEQYF
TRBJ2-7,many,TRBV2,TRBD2,TGTGCCAGCACTTACGAGCGGGAGCGGCGGCTCGAGCAGTACTTC,CASTYERERRLEQYF
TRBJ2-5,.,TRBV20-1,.,TGCAGTGGGACCAATGCCAAAGGGACCCAGTACTTC,CSGTNAKGTQYF
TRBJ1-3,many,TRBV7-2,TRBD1,TGTGCCAGCAGCCCCCATGGGACAGGGTTTGGAAACACCATATATTTT,CASSPHGTGFGNTIYF
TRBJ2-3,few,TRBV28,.,TGTGCCAGCAGTTTAGGGCTAGCGCTGAGACGGGACACAGATACGCAGTATTTT,CASSLGLALRRDTDTQYF
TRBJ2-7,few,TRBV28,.,TGTGCCAGCAATTCCCAGAAGGGAGGTAACTACGAGCAGTACTTC,CASNSQKGGNYEQYF
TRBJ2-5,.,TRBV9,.,TGTGCCAGCAGCCCATATAGCGGACAAGAGACCCAGTACTTC,CASSPYSGQETQYF
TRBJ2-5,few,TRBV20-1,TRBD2,TGCAGTGCTAGGGCTAGCGGGAGTTATAGTAGGTACTTC,CSARASGSYSRYF
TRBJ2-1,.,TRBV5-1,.,TGCGCCAGCAGCCCGACACCAACCTACAATGAGCAGTTCTTC,CASSPTPTYNEQFF
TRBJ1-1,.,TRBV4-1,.,TGCGCCAGCAGCCCAATCGGGACCAACACTGAAGCTTTCTTT,CASSPIGTNTEAFF
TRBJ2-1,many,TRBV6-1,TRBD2,TGTGCCAGCGTAGGGACTAGCGGGAACAATGAGCAGTTCTTC,CASVGTSGNNEQFF
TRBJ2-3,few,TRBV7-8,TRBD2,TGTGCCAGCAGCTTAGTGTTACTAGCGGGCACAGATACGCAGTATTTT,CASSLVLLAGTDTQYF
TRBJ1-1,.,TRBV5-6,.,TGTGCCAGCAGCCCAGGCGAGGCGGGGGGCCCCATGAACACTGAAGCTTTCTTT,CASSPGEAGGPMNTEAFF
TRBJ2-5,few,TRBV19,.,TGTGCCAGTAGTACGGGACTGGCTCGAGAGACCCAGTACTTC,CASSTGLARETQYF
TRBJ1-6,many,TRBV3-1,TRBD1,TGTGCCAGCAGCCCTACCGGGACAGGGGTTTCACCCCTCCACTTT,CASSPTGTGVSPLHF
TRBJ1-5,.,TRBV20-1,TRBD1,TGCAGTGTATCGAACGACAGGGGATTTGGGGGCAATCAGCCCCAGCATTTT,CSVSNDRGFGGNQPQHF
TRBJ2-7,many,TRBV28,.,TGTGCCAGCAGTTTTATTGGGGGTTACGAGCAGTACTTC,CASSFIGGYEQYF
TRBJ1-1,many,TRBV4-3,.,TGCGCCAGCAGCCGGAAAGGACATCCCGGGGGGACTGAAGCTTTCTTT,CASSRKGHPGGTEAFF
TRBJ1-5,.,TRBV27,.,TGTGCCAGCAGTTTCGGGGAGAGCAATCAGCCCCAGCATTTT,CASSFGESNQPQHF
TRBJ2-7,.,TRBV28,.,TGTGCCATGGGCCCGGGGCTCCACTGCGAGCAGTACTTC,CAMGPGLHCEQYF
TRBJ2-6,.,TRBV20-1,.,TGCAGTGCTGTGAGAGGTGCTGGGGCCAACGTCCTGACTTTC,CSAVRGAGANVLTF
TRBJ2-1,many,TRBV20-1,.,TGCAGTGCTAGAGAGTGGGGGCGGGACACACACAATGAGCAGTTCTTC,CSAREWGRDTHNEQFF
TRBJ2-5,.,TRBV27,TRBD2,TGTGCCAGCAGACCGCGTAATACCCCCTCCGGGACTAGCGGGCTTGGGACCCAGTACTTC,CASRPRNTPSGTSGLGTQYF
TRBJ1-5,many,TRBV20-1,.,TGCAGTGCACGGGACAAGAATCAGCCCCAGCATTTT,CSARDKNQPQHF